This passage covers 32 T cell receptor beta chains from one sample sequenced in a study of blood T cell repertoires in COVID-19. The table came from immunoSEQ multiplex PCR; TCRdb's copy has only in-frame clones and leaves some out. The data show roughly 40,000 clones, less than 85% seen once. Sequenced: peripheral blood. The source of these receptors is a man between 65 and 85 years old with acute or convalescent COVID-19.

This clone was found a few times. V usage is TRBV11-3 and J usage is TRBJ1-6; TRBD1 matches at 7 bases. Germline assignment: CDR1 SGHNT and CDR2 YENEEA. The CDR3 extends over 15 amino acids. V dropped 5 bases and J dropped 7; count of bases not matched to a gene: 8. The CDR3 sequence: CASSESGTVNSPLHF. As DNA, the CDR3 is TGTGCCAGCAGCGAATCCGGGACAGTGAATTCACCCCTCCACTTT. Combining the CDR3 with reference TRBV11-3 and TRBJ1-6 gives the whole variable domain EAGVVQSPRYKIIEKKQPVAFWCNPISGHNTLYWYLQNLGQGPELLIRYENEEAVDDSQLPKDRFSAERLKGVDSTLKIQPAELGDSAVYLCASSESGTVNSPLHFGNGTRLTVT.

V and J are TRBV28 and TRBJ1-1; a weak D match, TRBD1 (5 bases). Between the trimmed V and J ends, which lost 7 bases and 0 bases, there was a span of 9 bases. The CDR3 length is 13 residues. Germline V CDR1 and CDR2: MDHEN, SYDVKM. The CDR3 region is CASTMTVNTEAFF. In DNA form, the CDR3 reads TGTGCCAGCACCATGACAGTGAACACTGAAGCTTTCTTT.

The rearrangement links TRBV19 to TRBJ1-5; possible D gene TRBD1, 5 bases. V lost 4 bases and J lost 3, with 13 bases in between. The CDR3 is 15 residues long. CDR1 and CDR2 from the germline V gene are LNHDA and SQIVND (reference sequence). CDR3 bases: TGTGCCAGTAGTAGGGGCGACGGGCTCAATCAGCCCCAGCATTTT. Protein product: CASSRGDGLNQPQHF. Supplemented by reference TRBV19 and TRBJ1-5, the full variable domain reads DGGITQSPKYLFRKEGQNVTLSCEQNLNHDAMYWYRQDPGQGLRLIYYSQIVNDFQKGDIAEGYSVSREKKESFPLTVTSAQKNPTAFYLCASSRGDGLNQPQHFGDGTRLSIL.

The chain uses TRBV24-1 and TRBJ2-4; 7 bases are a match to TRBD1. The CDR3 spans 13 residues. CDR1 is KGHDR, CDR2 SFDVKD, per germline. V shed 3 bases and J 7 bases; nucleotides not matched to a gene: 2. The chain's CDR3 is CATSDTGVNIQYF. In DNA form, the CDR3 reads TGTGCCACCAGTGATACAGGGGTGAACATTCAGTACTTC.

The CDR3 bases are TGTGCCACCCCTCTGACAGCGGGAGTCGCCAAAAACATTCAGTACTTC. This sequence encodes CATPLTAGVAKNIQYF. The rearrangement uses TRBV24-1 and TRBJ2-4; 8 bases are a match to TRBD2. This CDR3 spans 16 amino acids. With V trimmed by 9 bases and J by 1 base, 10 bases remained unmatched. Germline CDR1 and CDR2: KGHDR and SFDVKD.

To note about this clone: The identical CDR3 is also encoded by other nucleotide sequences in the sample. The J gene is TRBJ1-5, the V gene TRBV2, with a weak D call TRBD1 (6 bases). CDR1 is SNHLY, CDR2 FYNNEI, per germline. The CDR3 length is 14 residues. V was trimmed by 4 bases and J by 4 bases, leaving 11 bases between them. DNA for the CDR3: TGTGCCAGCAGTGGGAACAGGGATAATCAGCCCCAGCATTTT. Its translation: CASSGNRDNQPQHF.

The rearrangement uses TRBV2 and TRBJ1-6; TRBD1 matches at 8 bases. The J segment lost 3 bases and the V segment lost 5 bases, leaving 15 bases of the junction unmatched. Germline lookup yields CDR1 SNHLY and CDR2 FYNNEI. CDR3 length equals 19 residues. The DNA for the CDR3 is TGTGCCAGCAGTTCTACCGGGACAGGCGGTTCTTTCTATAATTCACCCCTCCACTTT. Its translation: CASSSTGTGGSFYNSPLHF.

The V gene is TRBV5-1, the J gene TRBJ2-1; no clear D. The CDR3 spans 17 residues. Germline loops: CDR1 SGHRS, CDR2 YFSETQ. V lost 0 bases to trimming and J lost 0 bases, with 13 bases between them. CDR3 sequence (DNA): TGCGCCAGCAGCTTGGTTTGGTCTAGGAGCTCCTACAATGAGCAGTTCTTC. Translating it yields CASSLVWSRSSYNEQFF.

V usage is TRBV18 and J usage is TRBJ2-1; D possibly corresponds to TRBD2 (5 bases). The V end was cut by 2 bases, the J end by 9 bases, with 11 bases between. This CDR3 spans 13 amino acids. Per germline, CDR1 KGHSH and CDR2 LQKENI. The CDR3 is CASSPTGGGEQFF. As DNA, the CDR3 is TGTGCCAGCTCACCAACCGGAGGCGGTGAGCAGTTCTTC. The entire variable domain, with the rest obtained from reference TRBV18 and TRBJ2-1, is as follows: NAGVMQNPRHLVRRRGQEARLRCSPMKGHSHVYWYRQLPEEGLKFMVYLQKENIIDESGMPKERFSAEFPKEGPSILRIQQVVRGDSAAYFCASSPTGGGEQFFGPGTRLTVL.

CDR3 in amino acids: CASSRFTGAANTGELFF. The CDR3 DNA is TGTGCCAGTAGTAGATTTACAGGGGCCGCGAACACCGGGGAGCTGTTTTTT. The V gene is TRBV19, the J gene TRBJ2-2; 7 nucleotides align to TRBD1. CDR1 is LNHDA and CDR2 is SQIVND in the germline V gene (reference sequence). The CDR3 contains 17 residues. After removal of 4 bases from V and 0 bases from J, the junction contained 8 bases not matched to a gene.

This clone was counted between two and nine times. The chain combines TRBV10-3 with TRBJ2-2; the match to TRBD2 covers 7 bases. Germline lookup yields CDR1 ENHRY and CDR2 SYGVKD. After removal of 0 bases from V and 7 bases from J, the junction contained 11 bases not matched to a gene. CDR3 length equals 17 residues. This chain's CDR3 is CAISESGGSRDHGELFF. The CDR3 bases are TGTGCCATCAGTGAGTCCGGGGGGAGCCGGGATCACGGGGAGCTGTTTTTT.

This chain links TRBV5-6 with TRBJ1-6, with 9 positions matching TRBD1. This CDR3 comprises 15 residues. The trim removed 5 bases at V and 9 bases at J, leaving 9 bases unmatched. Germline V gene lookup returns CDR1 SGHDT and CDR2 YYEEEE. The CDR3 region has the DNA TGTGCCAGCAGGGGACAGGGAACAGGGGGTTCACCCCTCCACTTT. It specifies CASRGQGTGGSPLHF.

J is TRBJ2-3 and V is TRBV28; 12 positions match TRBD2. The CDR3 totals 18 residues. The V gene's germline CDR1 is MDHEN and CDR2 SYDVKM. Unmatched junction bases numbered 7, after V lost 3 bases and J lost 0 bases. This CDR3 reads CASSLASGRAGSTDTQYF. The CDR3 bases are TGTGCCAGCAGTTTGGCTAGCGGGAGGGCCGGGAGCACAGATACGCAGTATTTT.

The rearrangement links TRBV4-1 to TRBJ1-2, with no clear D. CDR1 is MGHRA and CDR2 is YSYEKL in the germline V gene. CDR3 size: 15 residues. The V end lost 1 base, the J end lost 3 bases, and 12 bases lay between the germline ends. Here the CDR3 DNA reads TGCGCCAGCAGCCAAGCCGACAAACCTTACTATGGCTACACCTTC. It translates to CASSQADKPYYGYTF.

In nucleotides, the CDR3 is TGTGCCACCAGCAGGGCGAGGACACCCAACCAAGAGACCCAGTACTTC. It encodes CATSRARTPNQETQYF. The genes are TRBV15 and TRBJ2-5, with a possible D match to TRBD1 (5 bases). In germline, CDR1 is LNHNV, CDR2 YYDKDF (reference sequence). The germline V and J ends were trimmed by 3 bases and 0 bases, with 14 bases remaining between them. The CDR3 consists of 16 residues.

V is TRBV7-9 and J is TRBJ1-6; D gene unclear. The germline V gene encodes CDR1 SEHNR and CDR2 FQNEAQ (reference sequence). This CDR3 is 13 amino acids long. V was pared by 4 bases and J by 9 bases, with 10 bases between. The CDR3 loop reads CASSSPEGSPLHF. In DNA form, the CDR3 reads TGTGCCAGCAGCTCACCGGAGGGTTCACCCCTCCACTTT.

This chain joins TRBV28 and TRBJ1-5; possibly TRBD1 for D (5 bases). The ends were cut back, 10 bases at V and 6 bases at J, with 19 bases in the middle. CDR1 is MDHEN and CDR2 is SYDVKM in the germline V gene. The CDR3 covers 14 residues. The CDR3 reads CATRRRDGGQPQHF. The DNA of the CDR3 is TGTGCCACCCGGAGGAGGGACGGCGGTCAGCCCCAGCATTTT.

This clone was found a few times. DNA for the CDR3: TGCAGCGTTGACGGGTTCGGCAGGGAGGATGAGCAGTTCTTC. Amino acids: CSVDGFGREDEQFF. The chain employs TRBV29-1 and TRBJ2-1; D might be TRBD2 (6 bases). The CDR3 sequence is 14 residues long. The germline V and J ends were trimmed by 3 bases and 8 bases, with 17 bases remaining between them. Germline V gene sequence: CDR1 SQVTM, CDR2 ANQGSEA.

The chain combines TRBV5-5 with TRBJ1-2, with 10 bases lining up with TRBD1. Germline CDR1 SGHKS, CDR2 YYEKEE (reference sequence). V trimming: 2 bases; J trimming: 8 bases; junction bases outside the gene matches: 9. The CDR3 is 15 amino acids. The CDR3 DNA reads as TGTGCCAGCAGCTTCCGGGACAGGGGTCTAGGCGGCTACACCTTC. This encodes CASSFRDRGLGGYTF.

This CDR3 reads CASRGTSGGTDTQYF. The CDR3 nucleotides read TGCGCCAGCAGGGGGACTAGCGGGGGAACAGATACGCAGTATTTT. The chain carries TRBV10-2 and TRBJ2-3, with 14 bases identical to TRBD2. V was clipped by 6 bases and J by 3 bases; unmatched bases: 2. Germline lookup yields CDR1 WSHSY and CDR2 SAAADI. The length of the CDR3 is 15 residues.

On this clone itself: Other DNA sequences from this sample encode an identical CDR3 as well. For the CDR3, the DNA is TGTGCCACCAGTCGGACAGGGGGGACCTACGAGCAGTACTTC. Translation gives CATSRTGGTYEQYF. This chain links TRBV15 with TRBJ2-7, with 10 positions matching TRBD1. This CDR3 region has 14 residues. Trimming at V came to 6 bases and at J to 2 bases, leaving 4 bases not matched to a gene. Per the germline V gene, CDR1 is LNHNV and CDR2 is YYDKDF (reference sequence).

The chain combines TRBV5-8 with TRBJ1-1; D is unresolved. The ends were cut back, 0 bases at V and 6 bases at J, with 15 bases in the middle. This CDR3 contains 15 residues. Germline assignment: CDR1 SGHTS and CDR2 YDEGEE. CDR3 bases: TGTGCCAGCAGCTTGGTGGTACTCCGTTCCGCTGAAGCTTTCTTT. Its protein is CASSLVVLRSAEAFF.

The genes are TRBV19 and TRBJ1-1; TRBD1 aligns across 8 bases. Germline CDR1 and CDR2: LNHDA and SQIVND (reference sequence). J lost 3 bases, V lost 10 bases, and 19 bases had no gene match. CDR3 length: 17 residues. The CDR3 is CATRPGTGRRAHTEAFF. The CDR3 nucleotides read TGTGCCACCCGACCAGGGACAGGTCGTAGGGCGCACACTGAAGCTTTCTTT.

J is TRBJ2-2 and V is TRBV29-1, with a weak D call TRBD1 (5 bases). This CDR3 is 12 amino acids long. Trimming cost V 7 bases and J 6 bases, with 12 bases left between them. From germline, CDR1 is SQVTM and CDR2 ANQGSEA. The CDR3 loop is CSARQTSGELFF. The CDR3 DNA is TGCAGCGCCCGACAGACCTCCGGGGAGCTGTTTTTT.

This clone turned up a few times. The V gene is TRBV29-1, the J gene TRBJ1-4; 8 positions agree with TRBD1. The junction had 5 bases not matched to a gene; V was cut back by 0 bases and J by 5 bases. From germline, CDR1 is SQVTM and CDR2 ANQGSEA. The CDR3 length is 15 residues. CDR3 region: CSVEDRRTGNEKLFF. The CDR3 region has the DNA TGCAGCGTTGAAGATCGTCGGACAGGGAATGAAAAACTGTTTTTT. Drawing the rest from reference TRBV29-1 and TRBJ1-4, the complete variable domain is SAVISQKPSRDICQRGTSLTIQCQVDSQVTMMFWYRQQPGQSLTLIATANQGSEATYESGFVIDKFPISRPNLTFSTLTVSNMSPEDSSIYLCSVEDRRTGNEKLFFGSGTQLSVL.

The rearrangement uses TRBV29-1 and TRBJ1-1, with TRBD1 matching 7 bases. The CDR3 consists of 10 residues. Germline trimming cut 2 bases from V and 10 bases from J; bases unmatched to any gene: 1. Germline V gene sequence: CDR1 SQVTM, CDR2 ANQGSEA. As DNA, the CDR3 is TGCAGCGTTGAAAGGGGGCCAGCTTTCTTT. It yields the protein CSVERGPAFF.

This clone was seen just once. The chain links TRBV27 to TRBJ1-2; D is possibly TRBD1 (6 bases). The CDR3 has 17 residues. V lost 0 bases to trimming and J lost 2 bases, with 16 bases between them. Germline CDR1 and CDR2: MNHEY and SMNVEV (reference sequence). As DNA, the CDR3 is TGTGCCAGCAGTTTATCGCGGACAGCCACCTCAAACTATGGCTACACCTTC. It codes for CASSLSRTATSNYGYTF.

The chain uses TRBV6-6 and TRBJ2-3; tentatively, D is TRBD2 (6 bases). Germline CDR1 is MNHNY and CDR2 is SVGAGI (reference sequence). The germline V and J ends were trimmed by 3 bases and 1 base, with 11 bases remaining between them. This CDR3 region has 15 residues. CDR3 DNA: TGTGCCAGCAGTTATGGAGGGTGGGGCACAGATACGCAGTATTTT. This encodes CASSYGGWGTDTQYF.

The chain combines TRBV5-6 with TRBJ2-5, with 7 bases matching TRBD2. This CDR3 is built from 14 residues. Germline CDR1 and CDR2: SGHDT and YYEEEE. V was pared by 6 bases and J by 4 bases, with 9 bases of the junction left unmatched. The CDR3 spells CASTREAGLETQYF. The CDR3 region has the DNA TGTGCCAGCACCCGGGAGGCAGGCCTAGAGACCCAGTACTTC.

The chain uses TRBV5-1 and TRBJ1-4, with TRBD1 as a possible D gene (6 bases). Germline CDR1 is SGHRS and CDR2 is YFSETQ. The length of the CDR3 is 14 residues. V lost 5 bases and J lost 8, with 16 bases in between. CDR3 residues: CASRTGKLNEKLFF. DNA for the CDR3: TGCGCCAGCAGAACAGGGAAGTTGAACGAAAAACTGTTTTTT.

The rearrangement links TRBV18 to TRBJ2-7; no clear D. V lost 4 bases and J 3 bases, leaving 16 bases between the germline ends. Per the germline V gene, CDR1 is KGHSH and CDR2 is LQKENI. The CDR3 spans 15 residues. The CDR3 DNA reads as TGTGCCAGCTCACGCATAGCCGCCTTGGGCTACGAGCAGTACTTC. Translation: CASSRIAALGYEQYF.

This clone was detected a few times. V and J are TRBV28 and TRBJ2-2; TRBD2 agrees at 13 bases. Unmatched junction bases numbered 4, after V lost 0 bases and J lost 6 bases. CDR3 size: 17 residues. Germline V lookup: CDR1 MDHEN, CDR2 SYDVKM. In nucleotides, the CDR3 is TGTGCCAGCAGTTTATGGAGACTAGCGGGAGGTCCCGGGGAGCTGTTTTTT. It is translated as CASSLWRLAGGPGELFF.